The 20 T cell receptor beta chains listed next were all sequenced from one sample in a study of a mutant IDH1 vaccine in newly diagnosed glioma. Time point given: week 23, last vaccination. A single vaccine dose contained 300 ug of mutant IDH1 20-mer peptide, and topical imiquimod was used with it. Only in-frame clones appear in the TCRdb table, and some are missing; sequencing was by immunoSEQ multiplex PCR. The sample has about 81,000 clones, 70% to 90% seen once. The antigens these receptors bind are not known. The specimen was PBMCs, collected from a glioma patient whose treatment included an IDH1 peptide vaccine. These receptor sequences come from a man aged 30-40 years with glioma. Some clones in this sample may be carry-over from other donors' samples.

The gene calls are TRBV7-9 and TRBJ2-1; maybe TRBD2 (5 bases). This CDR3 region has 14 residues. V was cut by 5 bases and J by 6 bases, with 14 bases left in between. Germline values: CDR1 SEHNR, CDR2 FQNEAQ (reference sequence). CDR3 residues: CASSESGGFNEQFF. CDR3 in DNA: TGTGCCAGCAGCGAGAGCGGTGGGTTCAATGAGCAGTTCTTC.

The CDR3 spells CASSLNYGYTF. CDR3 DNA sequence: TGTGCCAGCAGTTTAAACTATGGCTACACCTTC. This chain links TRBV27 with TRBJ1-2; D gene unclear. Germline V gene lookup returns CDR1 MNHEY and CDR2 SMNVEV (reference sequence). The germline V and J ends were trimmed by 2 bases and 2 bases, with 0 bases remaining between them. The CDR3 covers 11 residues.

This clone has a handful of counts. The J gene is TRBJ1-1, the V gene TRBV20-1; D ambiguous. CDR1 is DFQATT, CDR2 SNEGSKA, per germline (reference sequence). V was trimmed by 0 bases and J by 5 bases, leaving 4 bases between them. This CDR3 spans 11 amino acids. CDR3 nucleotide sequence: TGCAGTGCTAGAGATCGGACTGAAGCTTTCTTT. Translating it yields CSARDRTEAFF.

This clone was recorded only once. The chain joins TRBV27 to TRBJ2-2, with a weak D call TRBD1 (6 bases). The CDR3 runs 13 residues. V gave up 10 bases and J gave up 3 bases, with 12 bases separating them. Germline values: CDR1 MNHEY, CDR2 SMNVEV (reference sequence). CDR3 loop: CANDRFYTGELFF. DNA of the CDR3: TGTGCCAACGACAGGTTTTACACCGGGGAGCTGTTTTTT.

V gene TRBV13 combines with J gene TRBJ2-7; the D is unclear. Germline values: CDR1 PRHDT, CDR2 FYEKMQ (reference sequence). Between the trimmed V and J ends, which lost 3 bases and 5 bases, there was a span of 11 bases. The CDR3 is 13 amino acids. The chain's CDR3 is CASSFGRSHEQYF. The CDR3 DNA follows: TGTGCCAGCAGCTTCGGCAGGTCCCACGAGCAGTACTTC.

Only a few counts were recorded for this clone. V usage is TRBV12-5 and J usage is TRBJ2-1; D perhaps matches TRBD2 (6 bases). V lost 5 bases and J 6 bases, leaving 14 bases between the germline ends. CDR1 is LGHNT, CDR2 FRNRAP, per germline. The CDR3 consists of 14 residues. CDR3 protein: CASGITRGTNEQFF. The CDR3 coding sequence is TGTGCTAGTGGTATAACCCGGGGGACCAATGAGCAGTTCTTC.

The chain couples TRBV27 to TRBJ2-1; TRBD2 is a possible D gene (6 bases). Germline V gene lookup returns CDR1 MNHEY and CDR2 SMNVEV (reference sequence). V lost 0 bases and J lost 6, with 6 bases in between. CDR3 length equals 13 residues. The CDR3 here is CASSLSGGNEQFF. The CDR3 DNA follows: TGTGCCAGCAGTTTATCCGGGGGCAATGAGCAGTTCTTC.

CDR3 sequence: CASSPTTYSYNSPLHF. In nucleotides, the CDR3 is TGTGCCAGCAGTCCTACGACCTACTCCTATAATTCACCCCTCCACTTT. The chain is built from TRBV11-2 and TRBJ1-6; D ambiguous. There are 16 residues in the CDR3. Germline loops: CDR1 SGHAT, CDR2 FQNNGV. With 6 bases removed from V and 0 bases from J, the gap between germline ends came to 12 bases.

This chain joins TRBV7-2 and TRBJ1-2; D ambiguous. Germline loops: CDR1 SGHTA, CDR2 FQGNSA. V was pared by 1 base and J by 1 base, with 10 bases between. This CDR3 spans 15 amino acids. This CDR3 reads CASSLDRKDNYGYTF. DNA of the CDR3: TGTGCCAGCAGCTTAGATAGGAAAGATAACTATGGCTACACCTTC.

This clone was detected only once. The gene calls are TRBV6-6 and TRBJ2-3, with TRBD1 matching over 9 bases. Trimming at V came to 7 bases and at J to 6 bases, leaving 2 bases not matched to a gene. Germline V gene data show CDR1 as MNHNY and CDR2 as SVGAGI (reference sequence). The CDR3 consists of 12 residues. The CDR3 is CASKTGGDTQYF. CDR3 coding DNA: TGTGCCAGCAAGACAGGGGGGGATACGCAGTATTTT.

This sequence joins TRBV6-1 and TRBJ2-2; 12 bases map to TRBD2. J was trimmed by 4 bases and V by 4 bases; bases with no gene match: 4. Germline CDR1 MNHNS, CDR2 SASEGT. The CDR3 spans 16 residues. This chain's CDR3 is CASSALAGGGTGELFF. In DNA form, the CDR3 reads TGTGCCAGCAGTGCACTAGCGGGAGGCGGCACCGGGGAGCTGTTTTTT.

In its sample, this clone was seen once. The V gene is TRBV19, the J gene TRBJ2-4, with D uncertain. Trimming left V 3 bases short and J 0 bases short, with 9 bases between. The germline V gene encodes CDR1 LNHDA and CDR2 SQIVND (reference sequence). The CDR3 covers 15 residues. The CDR3 DNA reads TGTGCCAGTAGTATTGGATCTTTAGCCAAAAACATTCAGTACTTC. This encodes CASSIGSLAKNIQYF.

V gene TRBV11-1 combines with J gene TRBJ1-3, with 7 bases aligning to TRBD1. V shed 7 bases and J 3 bases; nucleotides not matched to a gene: 6. The CDR3 length is 14 residues. Germline-derived CDR1 and CDR2 are SGHAT and FQDESV (reference sequence). CDR3 region: CASTRDRLGNTIYF. The CDR3 nucleotides read TGTGCCAGCACCCGGGACAGACTTGGAAACACCATATATTTT.

The rearrangement joins TRBV5-1 to TRBJ1-2, with D perhaps matching TRBD1 (5 bases). CDR1 and CDR2 (germline): SGHRS, YFSETQ. The ends were cut back, 4 bases at V and 3 bases at J, with 13 bases in the middle. The CDR3 has 14 residues. CDR3 DNA: TGCGCCAGCAGCCGATCGGGGGTCGACTATGGCTACACCTTC. As protein: CASSRSGVDYGYTF. Full variable domain (rest looked up from reference TRBV5-1 and TRBJ1-2): KAGVTQTPRYLIKTRGQQVTLSCSPISGHRSVSWYQQTPGQGLQFLFEYFSETQRNKGNFPGRFSGRQFSNSRSEMNVSTLELGDSALYLCASSRSGVDYGYTFGSGTRLTVV.

V gene TRBV7-9 combines with J gene TRBJ2-7; TRBD1 agrees at 8 bases. The CDR3 sequence is 16 residues long. In germline, CDR1 is SEHNR, CDR2 FQNEAQ (reference sequence). J lost 0 bases, V lost 5 bases, and 9 bases had no gene match. Here the CDR3 DNA reads TGTGCCAGCAGCCAAGATCCTACAGGGGGCTCCTACGAGCAGTACTTC. Residues: CASSQDPTGGSYEQYF.

The chain employs TRBV29-1 and TRBJ1-1; possible D gene TRBD1, 6 bases. Trimming pared 8 bases from V and 5 bases from J, leaving 18 bases between. The germline V gene has CDR1 SQVTM and CDR2 ANQGSEA. There are 13 residues in the CDR3. The CDR3 reads CSIQQGRDTEAFF. CDR3 coding DNA: TGCAGCATCCAACAGGGTCGGGATACTGAAGCTTTCTTT.

The gene calls are TRBV6-5 and TRBJ2-7; 11 bases are shared with TRBD1. Germline V gene data show CDR1 as MNHEY and CDR2 as SVGAGI. Unmatched junction bases numbered 7, after V lost 7 bases and J lost 5 bases. CDR3 length: 14 residues. The CDR3 nucleotides read TGTGCCAGCACGCGGACAGGGGGCTTCCACGAGCAGTACTTC. Protein sequence: CASTRTGGFHEQYF.

The rearrangement joins TRBV5-1 to TRBJ2-1; the D gene could be TRBD1 or TRBD2 (5 bases each). The CDR3 totals 13 residues. Germline V lookup: CDR1 SGHRS, CDR2 YFSETQ. V was clipped by 4 bases and J by 2 bases, with 7 bases between them. The CDR3 sequence: CASSRDAYNEQFF. In DNA form, the CDR3 reads TGCGCCAGCAGCCGGGACGCCTACAATGAGCAGTTCTTC.

Only one count was recorded for this clone. This chain uses TRBV19 with TRBJ1-2; TRBD1 aligns across 10 bases. CDR1 and CDR2 (germline): LNHDA, SQIVND (reference sequence). The CDR3 contains 16 residues. J lost 6 bases, V lost 2 bases, and 9 bases had no gene match. CDR3 sequence: CASSIQVTGGADGYTF. The CDR3 DNA reads TGTGCCAGTAGTATACAGGTGACAGGGGGCGCGGATGGCTACACCTTC.

This chain connects TRBV11-2 to TRBJ2-1; D remains unclear. The CDR3 runs 15 residues. Germline V gene lookup returns CDR1 SGHAT and CDR2 FQNNGV. Trimming shortened V by 4 bases and J by 4 bases, and 14 bases separated the two germline ends. The DNA for the CDR3 is TGTGCCAGCAGCTCCCTCACCCGGCTTTACAATGAGCAGTTCTTC. Translated: CASSSLTRLYNEQFF.